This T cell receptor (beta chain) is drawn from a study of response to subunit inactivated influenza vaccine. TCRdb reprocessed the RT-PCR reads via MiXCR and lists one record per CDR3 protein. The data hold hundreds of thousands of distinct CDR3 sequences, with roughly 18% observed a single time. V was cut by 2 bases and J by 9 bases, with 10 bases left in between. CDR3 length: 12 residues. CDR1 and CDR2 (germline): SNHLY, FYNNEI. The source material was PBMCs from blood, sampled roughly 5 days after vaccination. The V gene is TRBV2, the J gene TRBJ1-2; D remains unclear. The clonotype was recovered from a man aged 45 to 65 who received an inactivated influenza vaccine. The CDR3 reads CASSETAMRYTF. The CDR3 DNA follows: TGTGCCAGCAGTGAAACAGCTATGCGCTACACCTTC.